This is a list of T cell receptor beta chains from one sample in a study of identical twins. TCRdb passed the 5' RACE reads through MiXCR, listing each CDR3 protein once. The sample yields roughly 710,000 distinct CDR3 sequences, over 5% seen once. Sequences were obtained from naive T cells sorted from blood. The origin of the receptors is a young man in good health. Each CDR3 is given with its conserved first and last residue. The order of the fields is V gene, D gene, clone size, J gene, CDR3 protein, CDR3 DNA. The D gene is left open where the match is weak. Clone size is stated in some rows and not others, as once, few, many or a class when expanded.

TRBV29-1	NA	many	TRBJ2-5	CSVGPETQYF	TGCAGCGTTGGACCAGAGACCCAGTACTTC
TRBV5-6	NA	few	TRBJ2-1	CASTPQEPPWAQFF	TGTGCCAGCACCCCTCAGGAGCCCCCCTGGGCGCAGTTCTTC
TRBV5-1	NA	many	TRBJ1-4	CASSLERGTNEKLFF	TGCGCCAGCAGCTTGGAACGGGGTACTAATGAAAAACTGTTTTTT
TRBV6-1	NA	many	TRBJ2-2	CASRQGANTGELFF	TGTGCCAGCAGACAGGGAGCGAACACCGGGGAGCTGTTTTTT
TRBV5-6	TRBD2	many	TRBJ2-1	CASSSAGAGFF	TGTGCCAGCAGTTCAGCGGGAGCGGGGTTCTTC
TRBV7-2	NA	NA	TRBJ2-7	CASSSFGGPSSYEQYF	TGTGCCAGCAGCTCTTTCGGGGGACCTAGCTCCTACGAGCAGTACTTC
TRBV4-2	NA	few	TRBJ2-1	CASSPRTSDSYNEQFF	TGTGCCAGCAGCCCTAGGACGAGCGACTCCTACAATGAGCAGTTCTTC
TRBV28	TRBD1	many	TRBJ2-4	CASNLDRGRFRDIQYF	TGTGCCAGCAACCTAGACAGGGGGCGCTTTCGAGACATTCAGTACTTC
TRBV24-1	NA	NA	TRBJ2-1	CATSDSYRVNEQFF	TGTGCCACCAGTGATTCCTACAGGGTCAATGAGCAGTTCTTC
TRBV12-3/TRBV12-4	NA	many	TRBJ2-1	CASSLLDEQFF	TGCGCCAGCAGCTTGTTGGATGAGCAGTTCTTC
TRBV12-3/TRBV12-4	NA	NA	TRBJ2-3	CASSYQALGTDTQYF	TGTGCCAGCAGTTACCAGGCTTTGGGCACAGATACGCAGTATTTT
TRBV5-5	TRBD2	NA	TRBJ2-7	CASSKTGLAGRPYEQYF	TGTGCCAGCAGCAAAACCGGACTAGCGGGCCGACCCTACGAGCAGTACTTC
TRBV6-5	TRBD1	NA	TRBJ1-6	CASSYGVTGGNSPLHF	TGTGCCAGCAGTTATGGGGTGACAGGGGGCAATTCACCCCTCCACTTT
TRBV12-3/TRBV12-4	NA	many	TRBJ2-7	CASSGGRLSGTYTYEQYF	TGTGCCAGCAGCGGCGGCCGACTATCCGGGACGTACACCTACGAGCAGTACTTC
TRBV19	NA	few	TRBJ2-1	CASSIEQTLGHEQFF	TGTGCCAGTAGTATAGAACAGACCCTTGGCCATGAGCAGTTCTTC
TRBV19	NA	NA	TRBJ1-2	CASSLRQIYGYTF	TGTGCCAGTAGTCTCAGACAGATCTATGGCTACACCTTC
TRBV12-3/TRBV12-4	NA	NA	TRBJ1-6	CASGYRQNSPLHF	TGTGCCAGCGGCTACCGACAGAATTCACCCCTCCACTTT
TRBV24-1	NA	many	TRBJ2-5	CATSDLRGNQETQYF	TGTGCCACCAGTGATTTGCGGGGGAACCAAGAGACCCAGTACTTC
TRBV20-1	NA	many	TRBJ1-2	CSARDWGTGGFYGYTF	TGCAGTGCTAGAGATTGGGGGACGGGGGGGTTCTATGGCTACACCTTC
TRBV5-1	TRBD2	few	TRBJ2-1	CASSLLAGTHNEQFF	TGCGCCAGCAGCTTACTAGCGGGAACCCACAATGAGCAGTTCTTC
TRBV18	NA	many	TRBJ2-1	CASSKPSEQFF	TGTGCCAGCTCAAAGCCGAGTGAGCAGTTCTTC
TRBV6-1	NA	few	TRBJ2-5	CASRGLGYQETQYF	TGTGCCAGCAGGGGGCTAGGGTACCAAGAGACCCAGTACTTC
TRBV5-1	NA	many	TRBJ2-7	CASSLEHEQYF	TGCGCCAGCAGCTTGGAACACGAGCAGTACTTC
TRBV5-1	TRBD2	NA	TRBJ2-5	CASTRGVAETQYF	TGCGCCAGCACCCGGGGGGTGGCCGAGACCCAGTACTTC
TRBV19	TRBD1	NA	TRBJ2-1	CASSVGQGFHEQFF	TGTGCCAGTAGTGTGGGACAGGGTTTCCATGAGCAGTTCTTC
TRBV5-1	TRBD2	NA	TRBJ2-1	CASSLAAGAEYNEQFF	TGCGCCAGCAGCTTGGCCGCGGGAGCGGAATACAATGAGCAGTTCTTC
TRBV15	NA	many	TRBJ2-5	CATSGPQETQYF	TGTGCCACCAGCGGGCCTCAAGAGACCCAGTACTTC
TRBV7-9	NA	NA	TRBJ2-1	CASSLIGGQGGYNEQFF	TGTGCCAGCAGCTTAATAGGAGGACAGGGAGGGTACAATGAGCAGTTCTTC
TRBV12-3/TRBV12-4	TRBD2	many	TRBJ2-3	CASSLSAGGTTDTQYF	TGTGCCAGCAGTTTATCAGCGGGAGGGACCACAGATACGCAGTATTTT
TRBV5-5	NA	many	TRBJ2-1	CASSLVPSYNEQFF	TGTGCCAGCAGCTTGGTCCCCTCCTACAATGAGCAGTTCTTC
TRBV28	NA	many	TRBJ2-7	CASSLRVGESYEQYF	TGTGCCAGCAGTTTACGAGTGGGAGAAAGCTACGAGCAGTACTTC
TRBV20-1	NA	many	TRBJ1-4	CSARSSWVENEKLFF	TGCAGTGCTAGATCTAGTTGGGTGGAGAATGAAAAACTGTTTTTT
TRBV5-1	NA	NA	TRBJ2-1	CASSLTTGTTLEQFF	TGCGCCAGCAGCCTCACAACCGGGACCACCTTAGAGCAGTTCTTC
TRBV11-2	NA	many	TRBJ2-3	CASSLVFRSSASADTQYF	TGTGCCAGCAGCTTAGTATTCAGGTCTAGCGCGTCCGCAGATACGCAGTATTTT
TRBV20-1	NA	NA	TRBJ2-1	CSVGSTRLHNEQFF	TGCAGTGTGGGGTCGACGCGGTTGCACAATGAGCAGTTCTTC
TRBV11-1	NA	few	TRBJ1-6	CASSLLGRRSPLHF	TGTGCCAGCAGCTTACTGGGGAGGCGTTCACCCCTCCACTTT
TRBV7-7	NA	many	TRBJ2-2	CASSLNINTGELFF	TGTGCCAGCAGCTTAAACATAAACACCGGGGAGCTGTTTTTT
TRBV24-1	TRBD1	many	TRBJ2-2	CATSDRGQGNTGELFF	TGTGCCACCAGTGACCGCGGACAGGGGAACACCGGGGAGCTGTTTTTT
TRBV12-3/TRBV12-4	NA	few	TRBJ1-4	CASSLVGRPGKLFF	TGTGCCAGCAGTTTAGTAGGCCGTCCGGGAAAACTGTTTTTT
TRBV20-1	TRBD1	few	TRBJ1-6	CSARDRTGVNSPLHF	TGCAGTGCTAGAGACCGGACAGGGGTTAATTCACCCCTCCACTTT
TRBV20-1	NA	many	TRBJ1-2	CSAPGGVTGGYTF	TGCAGTGCCCCCGGGGGGGTAACTGGTGGCTACACCTTC
TRBV2	NA	few	TRBJ2-5	CASSEGQGATQETQYF	TGTGCCAGCAGTGAAGGGCAGGGCGCTACACAAGAGACCCAGTACTTC
TRBV30	NA	NA	TRBJ1-2	CAWSVRGGWGYTF	TGTGCCTGGAGTGTACGAGGCGGTTGGGGCTACACCTTC
TRBV18	NA	NA	TRBJ2-1	CASSPGVVDNEQFF	TGTGCCAGCTCACCCGGGGTGGTAGATAATGAGCAGTTCTTC
TRBV6-5	NA	many	TRBJ2-1	CASSYVGGLNEQFF	TGTGCCAGCAGTTACGTTGGGGGACTGAATGAGCAGTTCTTC
TRBV11-2	NA	few	TRBJ2-5	CASSTPRRGQETQYF	TGTGCCAGCAGCACCCCACGGCGGGGCCAAGAGACCCAGTACTTC
TRBV12-3/TRBV12-4	TRBD2	many	TRBJ2-7	CASSPRTSGRAEQYF	TGTGCCAGCAGCCCGAGGACTAGCGGGAGGGCCGAGCAGTACTTC
TRBV19	TRBD2	NA	TRBJ2-1	CASGGLAGEQFF	TGTGCCAGCGGAGGACTAGCGGGTGAGCAGTTCTTC
TRBV5-1	NA	few	TRBJ2-3	CASSGIPGPGDPPGTQYF	TGCGCCAGCAGCGGAATACCGGGACCGGGGGATCCTCCGGGTACGCAGTATTTT
TRBV10-3	NA	NA	TRBJ2-1	CAIWQGPYNEQFF	TGTGCCATCTGGCAGGGACCATACAATGAGCAGTTCTTC
TRBV15	TRBD2	many	TRBJ2-1	CATRYSSGSSYNEQFF	TGTGCCACCAGGTATTCTAGCGGGAGCTCCTACAATGAGCAGTTCTTC
TRBV7-9	TRBD2	few	TRBJ2-5	CASSSPQGTNQETQYF	TGTGCCAGCAGCTCCCCCCAAGGGACTAACCAAGAGACCCAGTACTTC